The entry that follows covers one TCR beta chain sequence. This sample was included in a study of T cell changes during pregnancy in multiple sclerosis. Germline V gene sequence: CDR1 MDHEN, CDR2 SYDVKM. The CDR3 loop spans 13 amino acids. V lost 2 bases and J 6 bases, leaving 8 bases between the germline ends. This table comes from immunoSEQ multiplex PCR, and its TCRdb copy is limited to in-frame clones, with some not included. The sample lists approximately 64,000 clones; around 92% were seen once. The V call is TRBV28, the J call TRBJ2-1; no clear D. The sample was peripheral blood, taken in the first trimester of pregnancy. The receptor's source is a female donor with multiple sclerosis, enrolled in a pregnancy study. CDR3 in amino acids: CASSLSGFNEQFF. The CDR3 DNA reads as TGTGCCAGCAGTTTAAGTGGCTTCAATGAGCAGTTCTTC.